This TCR beta chain originates from a study of blood T cell repertoires in COVID-19. Source study methods: Reference gene primers were amplified, and this amplification served to estimate nucleated cell counts. The repertoire was sequenced with immunoSEQ multiplex PCR; TCRdb's copy has only in-frame clones and lacks some. The V and J calls and clone size come from that table; D and trimming were worked out from the DNA. The table shows about 170,000 clones, with around 80% occurring only once. Germline assignment: CDR1 SGHRS and CDR2 YFSETQ. The trim removed 2 bases at V and 4 bases at J, leaving 9 bases unmatched. The CDR3 spans 17 residues.

This chain uses TRBV5-1 with TRBJ1-1; 12 bases fit TRBD1. The clonotype comes from a woman aged 50 to 65 in a cohort exposed to, infected with or recovered from COVID-19 (not recorded which). The sequenced material came from PBMCs or T cells enriched from blood (not recorded which). In DNA form, the CDR3 reads TGCGCCAGCAGCTTACAGGGACAGGGGGCGTGGGGCACTGAAGCTTTCTTT. It specifies CASSLQGQGAWGTEAFF.